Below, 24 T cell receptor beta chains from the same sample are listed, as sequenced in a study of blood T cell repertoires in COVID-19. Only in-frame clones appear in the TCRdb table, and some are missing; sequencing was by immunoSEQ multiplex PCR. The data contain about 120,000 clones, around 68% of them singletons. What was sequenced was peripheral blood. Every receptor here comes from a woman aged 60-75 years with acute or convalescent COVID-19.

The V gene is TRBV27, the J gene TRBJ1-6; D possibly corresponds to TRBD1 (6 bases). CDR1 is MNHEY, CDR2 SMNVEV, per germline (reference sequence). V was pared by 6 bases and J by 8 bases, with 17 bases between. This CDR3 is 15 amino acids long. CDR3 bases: TGTGCCAGCAGCCTTGACAGGTCAGCCTATTCACCCCTCCACTTT. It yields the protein CASSLDRSAYSPLHF.

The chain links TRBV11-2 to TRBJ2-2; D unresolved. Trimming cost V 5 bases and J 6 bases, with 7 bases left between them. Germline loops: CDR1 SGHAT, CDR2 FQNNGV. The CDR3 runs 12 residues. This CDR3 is CASSIQPGELFF. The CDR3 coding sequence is TGTGCCAGCAGCATACAACCCGGGGAGCTGTTTTTT.

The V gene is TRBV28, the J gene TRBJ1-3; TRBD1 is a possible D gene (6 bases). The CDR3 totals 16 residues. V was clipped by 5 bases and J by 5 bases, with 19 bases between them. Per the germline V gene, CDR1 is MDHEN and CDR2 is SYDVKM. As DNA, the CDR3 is TGTGCCAGCAGTCCCCCCCCCGGGACACTAAGAAACACCATATATTTT. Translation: CASSPPPGTLRNTIYF. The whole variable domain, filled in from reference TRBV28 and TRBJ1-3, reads DVKVTQSSRYLVKRTGEKVFLECVQDMDHENMFWYRQDPGLGLRLIYFSYDVKMKEKGDIPEGYSVSREKKERFSLILESASTNQTSMYLCASSPPPGTLRNTIYFGEGSWLTVV.

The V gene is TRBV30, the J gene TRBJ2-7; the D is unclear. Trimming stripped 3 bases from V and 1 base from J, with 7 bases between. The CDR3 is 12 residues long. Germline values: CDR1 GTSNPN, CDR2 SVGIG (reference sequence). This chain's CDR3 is CAWRRGSYEQYF. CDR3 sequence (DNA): TGTGCCTGGAGGCGCGGTTCCTACGAGCAGTACTTC.

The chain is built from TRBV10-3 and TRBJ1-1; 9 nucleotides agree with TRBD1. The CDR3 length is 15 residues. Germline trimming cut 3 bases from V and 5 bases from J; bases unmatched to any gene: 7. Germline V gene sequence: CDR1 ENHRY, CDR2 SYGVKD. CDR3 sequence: CAISEGTGLGTEAFF. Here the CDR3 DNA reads TGTGCCATCAGTGAAGGGACAGGGCTGGGAACTGAAGCTTTCTTT.

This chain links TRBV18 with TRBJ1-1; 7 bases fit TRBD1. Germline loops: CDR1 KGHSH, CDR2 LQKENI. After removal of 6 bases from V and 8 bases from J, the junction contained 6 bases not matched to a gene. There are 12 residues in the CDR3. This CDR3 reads CASSRRDSEAFF. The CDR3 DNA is TGTGCCAGCTCTCGCCGGGACAGCGAAGCTTTCTTT.

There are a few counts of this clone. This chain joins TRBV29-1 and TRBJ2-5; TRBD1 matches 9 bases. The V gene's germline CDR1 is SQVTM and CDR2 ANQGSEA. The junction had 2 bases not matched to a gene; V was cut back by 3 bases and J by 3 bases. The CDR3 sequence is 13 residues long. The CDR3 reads CSVDGTGKETQYF. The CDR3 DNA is TGCAGCGTTGATGGGACAGGGAAAGAGACCCAGTACTTC.

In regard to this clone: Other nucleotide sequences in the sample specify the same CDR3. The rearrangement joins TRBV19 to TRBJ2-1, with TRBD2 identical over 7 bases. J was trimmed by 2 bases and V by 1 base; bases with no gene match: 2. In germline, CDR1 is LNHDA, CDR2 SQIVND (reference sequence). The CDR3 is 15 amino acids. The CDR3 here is CASSIGGGAYNEQFF. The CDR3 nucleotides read TGTGCCAGTAGTATAGGCGGGGGTGCCTACAATGAGCAGTTCTTC.

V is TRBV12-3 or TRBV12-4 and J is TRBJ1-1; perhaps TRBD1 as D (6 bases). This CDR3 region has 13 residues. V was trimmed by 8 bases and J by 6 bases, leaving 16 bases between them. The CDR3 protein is CASRWAGASEAFF. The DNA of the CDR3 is TGTGCCAGCCGCTGGGCAGGGGCCTCTGAAGCTTTCTTT.

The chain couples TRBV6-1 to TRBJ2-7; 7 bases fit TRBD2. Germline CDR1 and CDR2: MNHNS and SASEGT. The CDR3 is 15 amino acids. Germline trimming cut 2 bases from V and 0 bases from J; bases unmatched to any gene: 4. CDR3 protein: CASSETAGSSYEQYF. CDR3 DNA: TGTGCCAGCAGTGAAACAGCGGGGAGCTCCTACGAGCAGTACTTC.

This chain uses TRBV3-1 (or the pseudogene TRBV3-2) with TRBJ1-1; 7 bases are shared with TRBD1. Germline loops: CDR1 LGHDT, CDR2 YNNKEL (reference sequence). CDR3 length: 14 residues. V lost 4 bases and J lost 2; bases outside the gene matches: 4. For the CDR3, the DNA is TGTGCCAGCAGCCCCCGGGACAGCAACACTGAAGCTTTCTTT. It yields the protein CASSPRDSNTEAFF.

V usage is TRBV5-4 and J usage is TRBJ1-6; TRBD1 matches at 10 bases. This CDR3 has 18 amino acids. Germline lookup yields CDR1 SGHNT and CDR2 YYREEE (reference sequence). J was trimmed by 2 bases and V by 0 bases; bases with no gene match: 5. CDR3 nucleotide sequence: TGTGCCAGCAGCTTGGGCGGACAGGGGGACGCCTATAATTCACCCCTCCACTTT. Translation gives CASSLGGQGDAYNSPLHF.

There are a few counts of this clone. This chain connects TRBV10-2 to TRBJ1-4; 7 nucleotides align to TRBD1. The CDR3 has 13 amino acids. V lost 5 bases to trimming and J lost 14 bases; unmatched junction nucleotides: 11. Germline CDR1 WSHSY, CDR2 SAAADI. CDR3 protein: CASSPGTVLSLFF. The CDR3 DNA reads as TGCGCCAGCAGTCCCGGGACAGTCTTAAGTCTGTTTTTT.

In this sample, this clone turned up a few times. The CDR3 DNA reads as TGTGCCAGTAGTACCCCCGGGACAATTCCTGGCTACACCTTC. It yields the protein CASSTPGTIPGYTF. This chain uses TRBV19 with TRBJ1-2; D perhaps matches TRBD1 (6 bases). This CDR3 region has 14 residues. CDR1 LNHDA and CDR2 SQIVND come from the germline V gene (reference sequence). Trimming shortened V by 4 bases and J by 7 bases, and 16 bases separated the two germline ends.

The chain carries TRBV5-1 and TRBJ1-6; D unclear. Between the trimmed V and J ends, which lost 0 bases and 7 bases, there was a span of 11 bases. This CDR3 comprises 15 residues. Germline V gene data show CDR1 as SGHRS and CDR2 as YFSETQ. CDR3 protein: CASSLEIGANSPLHF. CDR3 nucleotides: TGCGCCAGCAGCTTGGAGATCGGAGCGAATTCACCCCTCCACTTT.

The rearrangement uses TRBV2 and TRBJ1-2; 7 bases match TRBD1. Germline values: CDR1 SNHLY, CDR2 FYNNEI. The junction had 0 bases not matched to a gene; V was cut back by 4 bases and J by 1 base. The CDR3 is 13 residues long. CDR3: CASSGDSNYGYTF. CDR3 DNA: TGTGCCAGCAGTGGGGACAGTAACTATGGCTACACCTTC.

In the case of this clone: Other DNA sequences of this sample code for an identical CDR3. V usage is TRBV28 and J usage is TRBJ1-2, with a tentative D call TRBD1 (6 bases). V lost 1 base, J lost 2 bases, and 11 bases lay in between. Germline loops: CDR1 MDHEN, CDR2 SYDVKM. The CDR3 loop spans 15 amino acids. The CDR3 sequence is CASSLSGQGNYGYTF. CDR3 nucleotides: TGTGCCAGCAGTTTATCCGGGCAGGGGAACTATGGCTACACCTTC.

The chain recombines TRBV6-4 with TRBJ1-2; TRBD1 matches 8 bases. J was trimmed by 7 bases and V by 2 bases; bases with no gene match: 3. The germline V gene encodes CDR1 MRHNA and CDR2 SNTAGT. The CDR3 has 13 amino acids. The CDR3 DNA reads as TGTGCCAGCAGTGACGGACAGGGTTTTGGCTACACCTTC. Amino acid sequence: CASSDGQGFGYTF.

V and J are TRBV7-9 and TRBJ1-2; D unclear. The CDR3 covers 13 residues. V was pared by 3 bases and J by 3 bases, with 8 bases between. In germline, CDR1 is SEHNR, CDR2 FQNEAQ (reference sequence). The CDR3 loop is CASSFEGDYGYTF. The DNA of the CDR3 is TGTGCCAGCAGCTTTGAGGGAGACTATGGCTACACCTTC.

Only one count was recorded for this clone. DNA for the CDR3: TGTGCCAGCAGCTTACAGGGGTACACTGAAGCTTTCTTT. Protein product: CASSLQGYTEAFF. The chain joins TRBV11-2 to TRBJ1-1; maybe TRBD1 (6 bases). Germline CDR1 reads SGHAT; CDR2 reads FQNNGV. The length of the CDR3 is 13 residues. Deletions cut 2 bases from V and 3 bases from J, with 7 bases between.

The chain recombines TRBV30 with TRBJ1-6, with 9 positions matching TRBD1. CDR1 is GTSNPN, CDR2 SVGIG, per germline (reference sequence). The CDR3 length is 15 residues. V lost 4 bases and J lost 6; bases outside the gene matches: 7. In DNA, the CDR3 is TGTGCCTGGATCAAGGACAGGGGCGGTAATTCACCCCTCCACTTT. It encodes CAWIKDRGGNSPLHF.

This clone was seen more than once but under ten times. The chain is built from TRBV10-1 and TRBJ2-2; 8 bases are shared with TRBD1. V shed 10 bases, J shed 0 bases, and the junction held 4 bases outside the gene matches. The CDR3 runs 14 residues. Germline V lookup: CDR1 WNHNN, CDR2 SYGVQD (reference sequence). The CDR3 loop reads CATQTGANTGELFF. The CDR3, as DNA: TGCGCCACCCAGACAGGGGCGAACACCGGGGAGCTGTTTTTT.

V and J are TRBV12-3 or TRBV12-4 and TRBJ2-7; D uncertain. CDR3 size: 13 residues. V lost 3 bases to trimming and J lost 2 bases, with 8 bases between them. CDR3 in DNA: TGTGCCAGCAGTTTTCGGTACCCCTACGAGCAGTACTTC. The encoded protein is CASSFRYPYEQYF.

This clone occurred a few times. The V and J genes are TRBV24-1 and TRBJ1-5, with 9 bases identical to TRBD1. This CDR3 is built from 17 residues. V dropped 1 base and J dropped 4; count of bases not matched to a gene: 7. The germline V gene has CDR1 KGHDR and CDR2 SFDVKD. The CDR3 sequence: CATSDFKSGTGNQPQHF. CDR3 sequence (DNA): TGTGCCACCAGTGATTTCAAATCCGGGACAGGGAATCAGCCCCAGCATTTT.